A single T cell receptor beta chain is shown here with its context. These data originate in a study of blood T cell repertoires in COVID-19. About the research overall: From T cells, B-cell-depleted T cells, or PBMCs came the material, which was cDNA or gDNA.

Some clones are missing from TCRdb's copy, which holds only in-frame ones; the method was immunoSEQ multiplex PCR. Among about 34,000 clones listed, 60% to 80% were seen once. Sequencing was carried out using peripheral blood. This TCR was recovered from a man aged 80 or over with active or convalescent COVID-19.

DNA for the CDR3: TGTGCCTGGAGTGCACAGGGCGAGCAGTACTTC. Its protein is CAWSAQGEQYF. The V gene is TRBV30, the J gene TRBJ2-7; tentatively, D is TRBD1 (6 bases). Germline V lookup: CDR1 GTSNPN, CDR2 SVGIG (reference sequence). The CDR3 has 11 amino acids. The V and J ends lost 1 base and 6 bases respectively, with 7 bases between them.